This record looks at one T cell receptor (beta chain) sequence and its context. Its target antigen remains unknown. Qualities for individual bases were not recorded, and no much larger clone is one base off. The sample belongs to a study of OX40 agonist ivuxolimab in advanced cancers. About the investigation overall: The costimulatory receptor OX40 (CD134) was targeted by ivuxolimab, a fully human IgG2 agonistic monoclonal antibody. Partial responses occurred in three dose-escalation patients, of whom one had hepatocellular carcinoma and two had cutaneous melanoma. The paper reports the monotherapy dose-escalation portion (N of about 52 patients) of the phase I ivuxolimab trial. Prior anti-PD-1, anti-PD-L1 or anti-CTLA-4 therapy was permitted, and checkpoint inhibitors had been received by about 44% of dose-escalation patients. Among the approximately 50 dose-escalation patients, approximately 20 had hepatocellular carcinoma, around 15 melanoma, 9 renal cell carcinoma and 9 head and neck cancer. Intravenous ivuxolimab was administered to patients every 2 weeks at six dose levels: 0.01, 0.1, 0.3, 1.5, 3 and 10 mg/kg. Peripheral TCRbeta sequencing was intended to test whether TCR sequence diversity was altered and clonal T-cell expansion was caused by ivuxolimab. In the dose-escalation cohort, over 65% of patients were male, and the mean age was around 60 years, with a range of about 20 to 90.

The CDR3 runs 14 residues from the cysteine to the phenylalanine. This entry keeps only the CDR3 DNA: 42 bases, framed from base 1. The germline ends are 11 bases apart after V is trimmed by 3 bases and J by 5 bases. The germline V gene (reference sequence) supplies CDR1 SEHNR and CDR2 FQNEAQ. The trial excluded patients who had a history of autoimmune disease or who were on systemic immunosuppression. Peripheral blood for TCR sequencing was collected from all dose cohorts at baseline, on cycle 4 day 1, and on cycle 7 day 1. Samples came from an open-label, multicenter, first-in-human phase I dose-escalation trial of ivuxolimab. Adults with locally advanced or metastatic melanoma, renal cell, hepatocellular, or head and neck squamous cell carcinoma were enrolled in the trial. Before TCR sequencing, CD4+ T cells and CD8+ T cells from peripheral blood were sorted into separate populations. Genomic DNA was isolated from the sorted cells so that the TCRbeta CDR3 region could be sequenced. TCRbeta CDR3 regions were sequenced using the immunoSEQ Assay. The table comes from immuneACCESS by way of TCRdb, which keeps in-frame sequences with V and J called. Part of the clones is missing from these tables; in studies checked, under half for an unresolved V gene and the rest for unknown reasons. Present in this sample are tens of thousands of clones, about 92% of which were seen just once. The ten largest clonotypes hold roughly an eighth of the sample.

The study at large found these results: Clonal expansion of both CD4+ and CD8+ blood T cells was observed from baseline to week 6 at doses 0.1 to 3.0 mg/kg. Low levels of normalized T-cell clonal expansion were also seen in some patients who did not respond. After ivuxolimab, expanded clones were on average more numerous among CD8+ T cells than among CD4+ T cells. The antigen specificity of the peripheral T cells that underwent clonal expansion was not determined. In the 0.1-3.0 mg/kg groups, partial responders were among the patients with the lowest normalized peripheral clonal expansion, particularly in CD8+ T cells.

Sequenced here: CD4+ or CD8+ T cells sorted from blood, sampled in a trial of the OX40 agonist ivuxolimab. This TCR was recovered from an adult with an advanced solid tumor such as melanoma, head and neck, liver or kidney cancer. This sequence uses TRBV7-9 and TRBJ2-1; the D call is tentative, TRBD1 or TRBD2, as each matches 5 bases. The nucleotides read TGTGCCAGCAGCTTGGGACGGGCAGACAATGAGCAGTTCTTC. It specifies CASSLGRADNEQFF.